This record concerns one TCR beta chain sequence. Unmatched junction bases numbered 6, after V lost 3 bases and J lost 4 bases. The CDR3 contains 15 residues. CDR1 and CDR2 from the germline V gene are LGHDT and YNNKEL (reference sequence). This record belongs to a study of blood T cell repertoires in COVID-19. Across the study: T cells, B-cell-depleted T cells, or PBMCs provided the cDNA or gDNA that served as material.

Participant reports of clinical history set cohort assignment. The protocol was immunoSEQ multiplex PCR, while the TCRdb copy is restricted to in-frame clones and leaves out a portion. The sample carries approximately 150,000 clones, 87% recorded once. The sequenced sample consisted of PBMCs or T cells enriched from blood (not recorded which). The receptor comes from a human donor with acute COVID-19. The donor label of this sample is uncertain. The chain is built from TRBV3-1 (or the pseudogene TRBV3-2) and TRBJ2-3; TRBD2 matches at 8 bases. The CDR3, as DNA: TGTGCCAGCAGCCACCCCCGGGGGGGTTCAGATACGCAGTATTTT. It is translated as CASSHPRGGSDTQYF.